This T cell receptor beta chain was sequenced during a study of CD8 T cells in ankylosing spondylitis. Findings of the study overall: Apparently characteristic of ankylosing spondylitis blood was a TCR beta motif (roughly eight highly homologous variants).

On this clonotype: The antigen is unknown.

The CDR3 loop spans 14 amino acids. Deletions cut 1 base from V and 8 bases from J, with 11 bases between. The authors made TCR beta libraries by quantitative 5'-RACE with molecular barcodes. MiXCR, run by TCRdb on the 5' RACE reads, gives a single entry per CDR3 protein. The profile covers about 400,000 distinct CDR3 sequences, with roughly 20% appearing a single time and around 13% taken by the ten largest. Sequenced material: blood, either unsorted or a sorted T cell fraction (not recorded which). V usage is TRBV12-3 or TRBV12-4 and J usage is TRBJ1-4; D is unclear. The sequence was obtained from a male donor with ankylosing spondylitis or in good health (not recorded which). The CDR3 DNA is TGTGCCAGCAGTTTAGGGCAGCTCGGGGAAAAACTGTTTTTT. It encodes CASSLGQLGEKLFF.